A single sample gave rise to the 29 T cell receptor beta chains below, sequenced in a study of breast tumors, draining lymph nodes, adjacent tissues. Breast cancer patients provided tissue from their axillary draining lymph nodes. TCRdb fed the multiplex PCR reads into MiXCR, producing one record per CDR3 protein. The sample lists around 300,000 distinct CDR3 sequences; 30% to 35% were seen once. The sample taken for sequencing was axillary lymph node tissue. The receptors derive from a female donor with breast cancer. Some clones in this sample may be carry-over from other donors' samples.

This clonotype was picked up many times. CDR3 sequence: CASSPWATAPYEQYF. CDR3 nucleotide sequence: TGTGCCAGCAGTCCTTGGGCGACAGCCCCCTACGAGCAGTACTTC. V usage is TRBV6-5 and J usage is TRBJ2-7; D might be TRBD1 (5 bases). Germline CDR1 is MNHEY and CDR2 is SVGAGI. This CDR3 spans 15 amino acids. Trimming removed 5 bases from V and 2 bases from J, with 16 bases in between.

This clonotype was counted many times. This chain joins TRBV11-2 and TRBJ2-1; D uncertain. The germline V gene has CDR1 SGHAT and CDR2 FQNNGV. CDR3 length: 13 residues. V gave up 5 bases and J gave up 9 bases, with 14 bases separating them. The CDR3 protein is CASSKRLGGEQFF. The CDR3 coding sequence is TGTGCCAGCAGCAAACGACTGGGTGGTGAGCAGTTCTTC.

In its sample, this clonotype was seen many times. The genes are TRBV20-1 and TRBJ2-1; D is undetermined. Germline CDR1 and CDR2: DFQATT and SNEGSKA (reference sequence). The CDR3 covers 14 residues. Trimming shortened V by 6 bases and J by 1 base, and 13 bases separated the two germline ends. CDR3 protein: CSAPPISSYNEQFF. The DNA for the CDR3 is TGCAGTGCGCCTCCAATAAGTTCCTACAATGAGCAGTTCTTC.

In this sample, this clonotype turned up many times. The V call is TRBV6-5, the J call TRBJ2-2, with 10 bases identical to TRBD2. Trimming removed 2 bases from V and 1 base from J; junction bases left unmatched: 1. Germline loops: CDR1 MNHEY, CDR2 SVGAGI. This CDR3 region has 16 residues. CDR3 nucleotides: TGTGCCAGCAGTTACACTAGCGGGATGAACACCGGGGAGCTGTTTTTT. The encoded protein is CASSYTSGMNTGELFF.

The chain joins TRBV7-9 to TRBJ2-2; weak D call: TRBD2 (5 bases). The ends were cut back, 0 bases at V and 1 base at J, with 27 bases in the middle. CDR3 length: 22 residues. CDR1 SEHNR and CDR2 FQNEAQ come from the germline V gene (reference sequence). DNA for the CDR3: TGTGCCAGCAGCTTAGCGCAGGAGAGCCGTAACGGGGAGAGCGGGAACACCGGGGAGCTGTTTTTT. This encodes CASSLAQESRNGESGNTGELFF.

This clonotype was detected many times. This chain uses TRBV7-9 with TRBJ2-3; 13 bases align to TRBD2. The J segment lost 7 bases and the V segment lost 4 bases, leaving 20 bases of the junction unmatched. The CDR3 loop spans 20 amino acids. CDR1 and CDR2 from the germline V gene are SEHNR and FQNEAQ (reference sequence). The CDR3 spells CASSSRSAGGLAGELYTQYF. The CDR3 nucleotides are TGTGCCAGCAGCTCCAGATCTGCCGGCGGACTAGCGGGAGAGTTGTATACGCAGTATTTT.

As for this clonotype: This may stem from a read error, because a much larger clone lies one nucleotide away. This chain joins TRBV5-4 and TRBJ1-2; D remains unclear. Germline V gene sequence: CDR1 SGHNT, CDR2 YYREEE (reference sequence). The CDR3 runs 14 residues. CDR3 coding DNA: TGCGCCAGCAGCCAAGATGGTTGGGGTTATGGCTACGCCTTC. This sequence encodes CASSQDGWGYGYAF.

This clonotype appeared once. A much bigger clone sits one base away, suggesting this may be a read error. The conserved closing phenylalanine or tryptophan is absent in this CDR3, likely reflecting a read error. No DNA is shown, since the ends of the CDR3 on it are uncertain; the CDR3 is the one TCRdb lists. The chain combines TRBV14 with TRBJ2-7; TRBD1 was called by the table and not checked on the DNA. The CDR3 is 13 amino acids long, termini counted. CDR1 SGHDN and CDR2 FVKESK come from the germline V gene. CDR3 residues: CASSQVNRGNLYS.

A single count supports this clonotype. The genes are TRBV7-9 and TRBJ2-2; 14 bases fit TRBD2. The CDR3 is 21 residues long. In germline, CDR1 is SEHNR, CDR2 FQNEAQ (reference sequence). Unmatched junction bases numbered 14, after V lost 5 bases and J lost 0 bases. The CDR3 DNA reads TGTGCCAGCAGCCCGCTACCGGGACTAGCGGGAGTAGGGGCGAACACCGGGGAGCTGTTTTTT. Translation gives CASSPLPGLAGVGANTGELFF.

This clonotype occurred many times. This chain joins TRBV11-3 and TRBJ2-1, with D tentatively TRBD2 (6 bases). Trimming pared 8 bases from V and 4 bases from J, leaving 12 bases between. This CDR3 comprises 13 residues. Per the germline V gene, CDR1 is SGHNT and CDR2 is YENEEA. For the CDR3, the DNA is TGTGCCAGCGTGAGGGGAGGATACAATGAGCAGTTCTTC. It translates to CASVRGGYNEQFF.

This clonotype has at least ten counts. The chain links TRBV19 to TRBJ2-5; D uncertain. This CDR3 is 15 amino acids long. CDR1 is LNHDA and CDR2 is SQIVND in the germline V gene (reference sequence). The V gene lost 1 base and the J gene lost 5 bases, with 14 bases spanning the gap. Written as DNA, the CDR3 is TGTGCCAGTAGTATAGTAGGGCAGCCCGGGGAGACCCAGTACTTC. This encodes CASSIVGQPGETQYF.

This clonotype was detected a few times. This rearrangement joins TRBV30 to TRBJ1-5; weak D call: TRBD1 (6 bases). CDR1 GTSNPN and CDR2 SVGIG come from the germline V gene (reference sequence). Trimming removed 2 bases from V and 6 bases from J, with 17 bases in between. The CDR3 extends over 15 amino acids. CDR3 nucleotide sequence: TGTGCCTGGAGTCATGGGGGGGGGCGAGGTCAGCCCCAGCATTTT. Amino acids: CAWSHGGGRGQPQHF. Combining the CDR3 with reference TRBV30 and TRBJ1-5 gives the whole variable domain SQTIHQWPATLVQPVGSPLSLECTVEGTSNPNLYWYRQAAGRGLQLLFYSVGIGQISSEVPQNLSASRPQDRQFILSSKKLLLSDSGFYLCAWSHGGGRGQPQHFGDGTRLSIL.

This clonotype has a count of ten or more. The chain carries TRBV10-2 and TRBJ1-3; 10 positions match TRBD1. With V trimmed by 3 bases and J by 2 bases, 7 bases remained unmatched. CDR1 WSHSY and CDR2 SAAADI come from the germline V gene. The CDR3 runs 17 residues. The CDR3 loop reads CASSESVGQGAGNTIYF. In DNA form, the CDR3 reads TGCGCCAGCAGTGAAAGTGTCGGACAGGGGGCTGGAAACACCATATATTTT.

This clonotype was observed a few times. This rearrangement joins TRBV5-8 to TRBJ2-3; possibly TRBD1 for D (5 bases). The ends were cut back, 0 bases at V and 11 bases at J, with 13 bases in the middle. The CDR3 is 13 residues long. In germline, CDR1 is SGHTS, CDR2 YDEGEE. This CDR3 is CASSLEQGSKQYF. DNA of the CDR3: TGTGCCAGCAGCTTGGAGCAGGGTTCCAAGCAGTATTTT.

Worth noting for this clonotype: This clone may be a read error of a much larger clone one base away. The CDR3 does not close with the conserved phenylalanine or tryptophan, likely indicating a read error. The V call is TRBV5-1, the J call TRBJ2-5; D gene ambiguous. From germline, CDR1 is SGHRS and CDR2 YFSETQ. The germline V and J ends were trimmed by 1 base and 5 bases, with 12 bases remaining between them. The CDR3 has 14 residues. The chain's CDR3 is CASSLSVGWETQYL. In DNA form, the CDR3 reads TGCGCCAGCAGCTTGAGTGTGGGATGGGAGACCCAGTACCTC.

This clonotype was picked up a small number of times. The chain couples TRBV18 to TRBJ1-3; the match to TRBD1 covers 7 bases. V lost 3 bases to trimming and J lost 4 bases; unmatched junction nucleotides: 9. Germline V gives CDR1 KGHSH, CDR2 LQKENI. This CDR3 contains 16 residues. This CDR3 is CASSPDTTGLGNTIYF. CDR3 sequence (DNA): TGTGCCAGCTCACCTGACACGACAGGGCTCGGAAACACCATATATTTT.

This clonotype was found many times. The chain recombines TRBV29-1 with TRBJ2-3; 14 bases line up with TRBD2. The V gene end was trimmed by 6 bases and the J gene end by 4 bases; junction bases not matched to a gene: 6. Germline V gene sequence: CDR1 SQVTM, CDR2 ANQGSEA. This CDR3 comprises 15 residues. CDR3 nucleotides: TGCAGCGTCACGGGACTAGCGGGAGTGTCAGATACGCAGTATTTT. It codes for CSVTGLAGVSDTQYF.

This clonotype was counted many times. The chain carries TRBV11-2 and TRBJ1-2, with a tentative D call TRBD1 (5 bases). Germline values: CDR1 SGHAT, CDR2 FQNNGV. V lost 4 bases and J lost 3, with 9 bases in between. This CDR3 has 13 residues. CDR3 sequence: CASSSTVHYGYTF. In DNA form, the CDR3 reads TGTGCCAGCAGCTCGACAGTTCACTATGGCTACACCTTC.

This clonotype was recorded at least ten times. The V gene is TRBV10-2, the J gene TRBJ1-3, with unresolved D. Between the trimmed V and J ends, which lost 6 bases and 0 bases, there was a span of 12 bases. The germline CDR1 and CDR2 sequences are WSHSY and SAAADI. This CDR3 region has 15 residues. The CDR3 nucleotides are TGCGCCAGCAGATTGGACGCCGGCTCTGGAAACACCATATATTTT. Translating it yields CASRLDAGSGNTIYF.

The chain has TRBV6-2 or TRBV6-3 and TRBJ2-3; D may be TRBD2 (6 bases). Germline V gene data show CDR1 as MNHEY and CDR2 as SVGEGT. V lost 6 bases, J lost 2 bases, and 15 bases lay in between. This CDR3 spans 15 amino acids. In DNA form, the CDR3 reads TGTGCCAGCAGCCTGCTAGCGTCAGACACAGATACGCAGTATTTT. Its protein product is CASSLLASDTDTQYF.

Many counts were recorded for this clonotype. CDR3 coding DNA: TGCAGCGTTGGGGGGGTGAATTCCTACGAGCAGTACTTC. Translation gives CSVGGVNSYEQYF. The V and J genes are TRBV29-1 and TRBJ2-7; D might be TRBD2 (6 bases). Per germline, CDR1 SQVTM and CDR2 ANQGSEA. V lost 4 bases to trimming and J lost 1 base, with 11 bases between them. This CDR3 has 13 amino acids.

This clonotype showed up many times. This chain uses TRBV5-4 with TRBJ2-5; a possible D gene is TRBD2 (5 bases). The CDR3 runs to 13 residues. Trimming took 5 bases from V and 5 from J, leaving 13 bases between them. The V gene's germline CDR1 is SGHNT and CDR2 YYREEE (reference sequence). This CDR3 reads CASSNTRSETQYF. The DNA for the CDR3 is TGTGCCAGCAGTAATACTAGATCCGAGACCCAGTACTTC.

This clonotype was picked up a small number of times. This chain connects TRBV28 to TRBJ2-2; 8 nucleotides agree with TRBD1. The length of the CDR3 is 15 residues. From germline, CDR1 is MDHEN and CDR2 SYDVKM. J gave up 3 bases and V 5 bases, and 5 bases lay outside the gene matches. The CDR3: CASSMTGVYTGELFF. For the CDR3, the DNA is TGTGCCAGCAGTATGACAGGGGTTTACACCGGGGAGCTGTTTTTT.

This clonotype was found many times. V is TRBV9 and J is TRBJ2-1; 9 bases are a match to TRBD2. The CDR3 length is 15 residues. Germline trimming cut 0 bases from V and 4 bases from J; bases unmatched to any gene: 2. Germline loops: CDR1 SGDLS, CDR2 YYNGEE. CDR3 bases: TGTGCCAGCAGCGTAGGAAGCGGGAGGTACAATGAGCAGTTCTTC. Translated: CASSVGSGRYNEQFF.

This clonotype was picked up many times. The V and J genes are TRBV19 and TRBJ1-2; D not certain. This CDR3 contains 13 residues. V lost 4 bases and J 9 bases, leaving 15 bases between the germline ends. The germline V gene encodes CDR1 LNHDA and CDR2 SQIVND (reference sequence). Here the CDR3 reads CASSTGPSRSYTF. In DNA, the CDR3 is TGTGCCAGTAGTACGGGCCCTTCTCGTAGCTACACCTTC. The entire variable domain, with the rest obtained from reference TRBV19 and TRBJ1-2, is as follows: DGGITQSPKYLFRKEGQNVTLSCEQNLNHDAMYWYRQDPGQGLRLIYYSQIVNDFQKGDIAEGYSVSREKKESFPLTVTSAQKNPTAFYLCASSTGPSRSYTFGSGTRLTVV.

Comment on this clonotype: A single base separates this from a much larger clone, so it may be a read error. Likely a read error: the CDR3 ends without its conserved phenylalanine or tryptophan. This CDR3 is CASSARQGDYNEQFL. The CDR3 DNA sequence: TGTGCTAGCAGCGCCCGACAGGGCGACTACAATGAGCAGTTCCTC. The gene calls are TRBV7-7 and TRBJ2-1; 7 nucleotides agree with TRBD1. Per the germline V gene, CDR1 is SSHAT and CDR2 is FNYEAQ (reference sequence). The length of the CDR3 is 15 residues.

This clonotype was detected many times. The CDR3 region has the DNA TGCAGTGCTCGAAATAGTGCCTTGGGCACAGATACGCAGTATTTT. It codes for CSARNSALGTDTQYF. The rearrangement joins TRBV20-1 to TRBJ2-3; D is undetermined. Trimming removed 5 bases from V and 1 base from J, with 16 bases in between. Germline V CDR1 and CDR2: DFQATT, SNEGSKA (reference sequence). The CDR3 is 15 residues long.

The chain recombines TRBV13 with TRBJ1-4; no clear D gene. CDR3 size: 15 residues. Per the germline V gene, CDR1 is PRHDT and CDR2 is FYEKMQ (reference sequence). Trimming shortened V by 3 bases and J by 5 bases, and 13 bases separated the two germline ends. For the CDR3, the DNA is TGTGCCAGCAGCTTCGGGAGGGCCTACAATGAAAAACTGTTTTTT. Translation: CASSFGRAYNEKLFF. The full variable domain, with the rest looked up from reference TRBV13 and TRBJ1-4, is AAGVIQSPRHLIKEKRETATLKCYPIPRHDTVYWYQQGPGQDPQFLISFYEKMQSDKGSIPDRFSAQQFSDYHSELNMSSLELGDSALYFCASSFGRAYNEKLFFGSGTQLSVL.

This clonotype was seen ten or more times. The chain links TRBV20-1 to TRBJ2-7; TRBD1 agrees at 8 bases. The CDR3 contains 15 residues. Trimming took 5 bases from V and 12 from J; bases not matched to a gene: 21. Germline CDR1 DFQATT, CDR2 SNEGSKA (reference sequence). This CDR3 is CSAQLPGQAGLSTYF. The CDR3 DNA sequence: TGCAGTGCTCAACTACCGGGACAGGCCGGACTATCTACGTACTTC.